Listed below are T cell receptor beta chains from one sample, sequenced in a study of blood T cell repertoires in COVID-19. Clones were read by immunoSEQ multiplex PCR, and TCRdb kept only the in-frame ones, dropping some. Counted here are roughly 250,000 clones, around 86% occurring once; the ten biggest clones make up 2% to 2.5%. Input material: PBMCs or T cells enriched from blood (not recorded which). These receptors were taken from a woman between 45 and 65 years old who had recovered from COVID-19. Each CDR3 is given with its conserved first and last residue. The order of the fields is J gene, V gene, CDR3 length, clone size, D gene, CDR3 protein, CDR3 DNA. D genes are given only for firm matches. Clone size is stated in some rows and not others, as once, few, many or a class when expanded.

TRBJ2-2	TRBV7-9	17	few	.	CASIKPLAKANTGELFF	TGTGCCAGCATCAAACCTCTAGCGAAGGCGAACACCGGGGAGCTGTTTTTT
TRBJ1-4	TRBV30	13	few	.	CAWDQTRNEKLFF	TGTGCCTGGGATCAAACGCGTAATGAAAAACTGTTTTTT
TRBJ2-3	TRBV15	18	.	TRBD2	CATSRDRGLAARTDTQYF	TGTGCCACCAGCAGAGATCGGGGACTAGCGGCCCGCACAGATACGCAGTATTTT
TRBJ1-4	TRBV7-2	13	.	.	CASSTRLTGPLFF	TGTGCCAGCAGTACCCGTCTGACAGGACCACTGTTTTTT
TRBJ1-2	TRBV10-2	14	.	.	CASSESKGSYGYTF	TGCGCCAGCAGTGAGTCGAAAGGGAGCTATGGCTACACCTTC
TRBJ1-1	TRBV2	16	.	.	CASRGGGEGRATEAFF	TGTGCCAGCAGAGGGGGAGGAGAGGGGAGGGCCACTGAAGCTTTCTTT
TRBJ2-2	TRBV19	14	.	.	CASSKGQHTGELFF	TGTGCCAGTAGTAAGGGACAACACACCGGGGAGCTGTTTTTT
TRBJ2-1	TRBV18	16	.	TRBD2	CASSPASGRAHNEQFF	TGTGCCAGCTCACCGGCTAGCGGGAGGGCCCATAATGAGCAGTTCTTC
TRBJ2-2	TRBV18	16	.	.	CASSPTLALSPGELFF	TGTGCCAGCTCACCAACGCTAGCCTTGTCCCCCGGGGAGCTGTTTTTT
TRBJ2-1	TRBV27	16	.	TRBD1	CASSPDRGTFYNEQFF	TGTGCCAGCAGTCCGGACAGGGGGACCTTCTACAATGAGCAGTTCTTC
TRBJ1-1	TRBV18	15	once	.	CASSPPAGWSTEAFF	TGTGCCAGCTCACCACCGGCAGGGTGGAGCACTGAAGCTTTCTTT
TRBJ2-1	TRBV18	16	.	TRBD2	CASSPSGLAGSYEQFF	TGTGCCAGCTCACCATCGGGACTAGCGGGATCGTATGAGCAGTTCTTC
TRBJ2-2	TRBV6-5	12	.	.	CASRQNTGELFF	TGTGCCAGCAGACAGAACACCGGGGAGCTGTTTTTT
TRBJ2-3	TRBV24-1	15	.	.	CATSDNGSGGDTQYF	TGTGCCACCAGTGATAACGGGAGCGGCGGAGATACGCAGTATTTT
TRBJ1-6	TRBV6-5	15	.	TRBD1	CASSDPGQGNSPLHF	TGTGCCAGCAGCGATCCGGGACAGGGCAATTCACCCCTCCACTTT
TRBJ2-5	TRBV24-1	17	.	TRBD1	CATSDLVGTDRRETQYF	TGTGCCACCAGTGATTTGGTAGGGACAGACCGAAGGGAGACCCAGTACTTC
TRBJ2-1	TRBV10-2	15	.	.	CASRALGGEYNEQFF	TGCGCCAGCAGGGCCTTGGGGGGAGAGTACAATGAGCAGTTCTTC
TRBJ2-7	TRBV28	17	.	TRBD2	CASSPLAGGPLSYEQYF	TGTGCCAGCAGTCCTCTAGCGGGAGGGCCACTCTCCTACGAGCAGTACTTC
TRBJ2-2	TRBV5-4	17	.	TRBD2	CASSFLRGRARTGELFF	TGTGCCAGCAGCTTTCTGCGCGGGAGGGCCAGGACCGGGGAGCTGTTTTTT
TRBJ2-3	TRBV19	14	.	.	CASSMDSGTDTQYF	TGTGCCAGTAGTATGGACTCCGGGACAGATACGCAGTATTTT
TRBJ1-2	TRBV24-1	14	.	.	CATSDLKQGSGYTF	TGTGCCACCAGTGATTTGAAACAGGGTAGCGGCTACACCTTC
TRBJ2-2	TRBV28	15	.	.	CASSLEGGNTGELFF	TGTGCCAGCAGCCTCGAAGGGGGGAACACCGGGGAGCTGTTTTTT
TRBJ2-2	TRBV4-3	16	.	TRBD2	CASSQSGGRDPGELFF	TGCGCCAGCAGCCAGTCTGGCGGGAGGGACCCCGGGGAGCTGTTTTTT
TRBJ2-1	TRBV2	14	.	.	CASSELQGSDEQFF	TGTGCCAGCAGTGAACTACAGGGTAGCGATGAGCAGTTCTTC
TRBJ2-3	TRBV11-3	17	.	TRBD2	CASSSTLVRGGSDTQYF	TGTGCCAGCAGCTCGACCCTTGTCCGGGGGGGCTCAGATACGCAGTATTTT
TRBJ2-1	TRBV11-2	15	.	TRBD1	CASRDRGPSYNEQFF	TGTGCCAGCAGGGACAGGGGGCCTTCCTACAATGAGCAGTTCTTC
TRBJ2-3	TRBV9	18	.	TRBD2	CASSVGGTSGGRTDTQYF	TGTGCCAGCAGCGTAGGAGGGACTAGCGGGGGGCGCACAGATACGCAGTATTTT
TRBJ1-4	TRBV2	13	.	.	CATKTATNEKLFF	TGTGCCACCAAGACAGCAACTAATGAAAAACTGTTTTTT
TRBJ1-5	TRBV4-3	19	.	.	CASSQDYLGPVYSNQPQHF	TGCGCCAGCAGCCAAGATTATCTAGGTCCAGTCTATAGCAATCAGCCCCAGCATTTT
TRBJ1-2	TRBV18	14	.	.	CASSPTRQSDGYTF	TGTGCCAGCTCACCGACTCGACAGTCGGATGGCTACACCTTC
TRBJ2-1	TRBV7-3	13	.	TRBD2	CASSRGTSLEQFF	TGTGCCAGCAGCCGGGGGACTAGCCTTGAGCAGTTCTTC
TRBJ2-1	TRBV14	17	.	TRBD2	CASSQDYQRGLAREQFF	TGTGCCAGCAGCCAAGATTACCAGCGGGGCTTAGCACGAGAGCAGTTCTTC
TRBJ2-3	TRBV6-5	15	.	.	CASSYSGTGTDTQYF	TGTGCCAGCAGTTATAGCGGGACAGGCACAGATACGCAGTATTTT
TRBJ2-1	TRBV9	17	.	TRBD2	CASSSRLALSSYNEQFF	TGTGCCAGCAGCTCTCGACTAGCCTTGAGCTCCTACAATGAGCAGTTCTTC
TRBJ2-1	TRBV30	13	.	TRBD1	CAYAINRGQAMFF	TGTGCCTACGCAATTAACAGGGGGCAGGCTATGTTCTTC
TRBJ1-4	TRBV19	13	.	.	CASNNPPQEKLFF	TGTGCCAGTAACAACCCCCCTCAGGAAAAACTGTTTTTT
TRBJ2-7	TRBV7-9	17	few	.	CASSADQGHSLSYEQYF	TGTGCCAGCAGCGCAGACCAGGGACACTCACTCTCCTACGAGCAGTACTTC
TRBJ2-2	TRBV15	17	.	.	CATSRDLWGVGTGELFF	TGTGCCACCAGCAGAGACCTTTGGGGGGTAGGGACCGGGGAGCTGTTTTTT
TRBJ1-5	TRBV27	14	.	.	CASSLGRFSQPQHF	TGTGCCAGCAGTTTGGGCAGGTTTAGTCAGCCCCAGCATTTT
TRBJ1-1	TRBV11-3	14	.	.	CASSPWTLNTEAFF	TGTGCCAGCAGCCCTTGGACATTGAACACTGAAGCTTTCTTT
TRBJ1-5	TRBV6-2/TRBV6-3	16	once	.	CASSPLLGGFDQPQHF	TGTGCCAGCAGCCCTCTCCTGGGGGGATTTGATCAGCCCCAGCATTTT
TRBJ1-6	TRBV7-2	15	once	.	CASSLEAGDNSPLHF	TGTGCCAGCAGCTTAGAGGCAGGGGATAATTCACCCCTCCACTTT
TRBJ1-5	TRBV28	15	.	.	CASRTAGASNQPQHF	TGTGCCAGCCGTACCGCAGGGGCGAGCAATCAGCCCCAGCATTTT
TRBJ1-4	TRBV6-5	15	.	TRBD1	CASSYSGTGSEKLFF	TGTGCCAGCAGTTACTCCGGGACAGGGTCTGAAAAACTGTTTTTT
TRBJ1-2	TRBV10-2	13	.	TRBD1	CASGGQGAWGYTF	TGCGCCAGCGGTGGACAGGGGGCGTGGGGCTACACCTTC
TRBJ1-5	TRBV7-2	12	.	.	CASSRGNQPQHF	TGTGCCAGCAGCCGGGGGAATCAGCCCCAGCATTTT
TRBJ1-6	TRBV30	14	.	.	CAWSVVRANSPLHF	TGTGCCTGGAGTGTAGTGAGGGCGAATTCACCCCTCCACTTT
TRBJ2-2	TRBV14	17	.	.	CASSPLLSGIFPGELFF	TGTGCCAGCAGCCCCCTCTTGAGCGGAATCTTTCCCGGGGAGCTGTTTTTT
TRBJ1-5	TRBV18	18	.	TRBD1	CASSPLGDRGSSNQPQHF	TGTGCCAGCTCACCACTTGGGGACAGGGGGTCTAGCAATCAGCCCCAGCATTTT